The rows below give T cell receptor beta chains drawn from one sample of a study of T cells and copy number aberrations in small-cell lung cancer. TCRdb's copy holds only in-frame clones and misses some; the assay was immunoSEQ multiplex PCR. The data contain almost 450 clones, 82% of them singletons. Material: tumor tissue. These receptors came from an older woman with small cell lung cancer. CDR3s include the opening cysteine and the closing phenylalanine or tryptophan. D genes are given only for firm matches. Some rows mark clone size as missing; the rest say once, few, many or name a class of expanded clone.

clone_size,d_call,v_call,j_call,cdr3_aa,cdr3_nt
few,NA,TRBV7-8,TRBJ2-3,CASSEWGRTDTQYF,TGTGCCAGCAGCGAGTGGGGTCGCACAGATACGCAGTATTTT
NA,NA,TRBV9,TRBJ2-6,CASTFGGAGANVLTF,TGTGCCAGCACGTTCGGTGGGGCTGGGGCCAACGTCCTGACTTTC
NA,NA,TRBV7-2,TRBJ1-3,CASSLWSRGGNTIYF,TGTGCCAGCAGCTTATGGAGCAGGGGAGGAAACACCATATATTTT
NA,NA,TRBV28,TRBJ1-2,CASTSGANYGYTF,TGTGCCAGCACCTCGGGTGCTAACTATGGCTACACCTTC
NA,TRBD1,TRBV7-9,TRBJ2-7,CASSRDRGDYEQYF,TGTGCCAGCAGTCGGGACAGGGGCGACTACGAGCAGTACTTC
NA,NA,TRBV15,TRBJ1-2,CATSRDSGAVYGYTF,TGTGCCACCAGCAGAGATTCGGGGGCGGTCTATGGCTACACCTTC
NA,TRBD1,TRBV2,TRBJ1-5,CASSDGGGMEQPQHF,TGTGCCAGCAGTGACGGAGGGGGCATGGAACAGCCCCAGCATTTT
NA,TRBD1,TRBV6-1,TRBJ2-7,CASSVRGPYEQYF,TGTGCCAGCAGTGTGAGGGGGCCCTACGAGCAGTACTTC
NA,TRBD2,TRBV13,TRBJ2-2,CASSPLNLAGDTGELFF,TGTGCCAGCAGTCCTTTGAATCTAGCGGGAGATACCGGGGAGCTGTTTTTT
hyperexpanded,NA,TRBV6-1,TRBJ1-5,CASRPGGGHGQPQHF,TGTGCCAGCAGGCCCGGGGGAGGCCATGGTCAGCCCCAGCATTTT
NA,NA,TRBV6-1,TRBJ2-2,CASSARTAQTGELFF,TGTGCCAGCAGTGCCCGGACAGCCCAGACCGGGGAGCTGTTTTTT
NA,NA,TRBV6-1,TRBJ1-5,CASSHSNQPQHF,TGTGCCAGCAGCCACAGCAATCAGCCCCAGCATTTT
NA,NA,TRBV30,TRBJ1-5,CAWSESGRQPQHF,TGTGCCTGGAGTGAGTCCGGTCGTCAGCCCCAGCATTTT
NA,NA,TRBV30,TRBJ1-4,CAWSRGDSNEKLFF,TGTGCCTGGAGTAGGGGCGATAGTAATGAAAAACTGTTTTTT
NA,NA,TRBV12-5,TRBJ1-2,CASGLGPNYGYTF,TGTGCTAGTGGTTTGGGGCCTAACTATGGCTACACCTTC
NA,TRBD1,TRBV10-1,TRBJ2-7,CASSEGQGYEQYF,TGCGCCAGCAGTGAGGGACAGGGCTACGAGCAGTACTTC
NA,NA,TRBV7-2,TRBJ1-2,CASSLSGPTGGYTF,TGTGCCAGCAGCTTATCTGGGCCCACGGGGGGCTACACCTTC
NA,NA,TRBV6-1,TRBJ2-4,CASRVRGGNIQYF,TGTGCCAGCAGGGTGCGTGGGGGAAACATTCAGTACTTC